These T cell receptor beta chains were read from a single sample in a study of cytomegalovirus exposure and HLA in healthy donors. Sequenced by immunoSEQ multiplex PCR; TCRdb stores in-frame clones only, minus some. Of tens of thousands of clones listed, about 78% are singletons. The sequenced sample consisted of PBMCs. These receptor sequences come from a male donor in good health and CMV-seronegative. Both conserved end residues are part of each CDR3. Fields, in order: V gene, D gene, clone size, J gene, CDR3 DNA, CDR3 protein. A D gene is named only where the DNA matches it firmly. Not all rows give a size; the values are once, few, many and, for expanded clones, a class.

TRBV28	TRBD2	few	TRBJ2-3	TGTGCCAGCAGTCCTCGACTAGCGGGAGGCACAGATACGCAGTATTTT	CASSPRLAGGTDTQYF
TRBV6-1	TRBD2	.	TRBJ2-7	TGTGCCAGCAGTGAAGCTCTAGCGGGAGTTTACGAGCAGTACTTC	CASSEALAGVYEQYF
TRBV4-1	TRBD1	.	TRBJ2-2	TGCGCCAGCAGCCCCACAGGGGGACGGTCTCCCCTCGGGGAGCTGTTTTTT	CASSPTGGRSPLGELFF
TRBV30	.	.	TRBJ1-4	TGTGCCTGGAGTCTGAGTGGAGCGGAAAAACTGTTTTTT	CAWSLSGAEKLFF
TRBV27	TRBD2	.	TRBJ2-3	TGTGCCAGCAGTTCCGGGACTAGCGGCGTCACAGATACGCAGTATTTT	CASSSGTSGVTDTQYF
TRBV6-4	TRBD1	.	TRBJ2-2	TGTGCCAGCAGTGTCGCCTTAGGGACAGCCAACACCGGGGAGCTGTTTTTT	CASSVALGTANTGELFF
TRBV6-1	.	.	TRBJ2-5	TGTGCCAGCAGTGAAGCGCGACTCTCGAGAGAGACCCAGTACTTC	CASSEARLSRETQYF
TRBV5-1	.	.	TRBJ1-2	TGCGCCAGCAGCCCCCAGGGTCTTCATGGCTACACCTTC	CASSPQGLHGYTF
TRBV19	.	.	TRBJ1-2	TGTGCCAGTAGTATTCAGGGCGACTATGGCTACACCTTC	CASSIQGDYGYTF
TRBV28	TRBD1	.	TRBJ1-5	TGTGCCAGCTTCCCTGGGACAGACCTAAATCAGCCCCAGCATTTT	CASFPGTDLNQPQHF
TRBV5-1	.	.	TRBJ2-3	TGCGCCAGCAGCGTCCAGGCCACCACAGATACGCAGTATTTT	CASSVQATTDTQYF
TRBV2	.	.	TRBJ2-7	TGTGCCAGCAGTGAAGGGGCAGGTAGAGCCTACGAGCAGTACTTC	CASSEGAGRAYEQYF
TRBV5-1	.	.	TRBJ2-7	TGCGCCAGCAGCCGTGACAACTACGAGCAGTACTTC	CASSRDNYEQYF
TRBV7-8	TRBD2	.	TRBJ2-1	TGTGCCAGCAGCTTACTCCCGGGGGGGCCCAATGAGCAGTTCTTC	CASSLLPGGPNEQFF
TRBV5-1	.	.	TRBJ1-6	TGCGCCAGCAGCTTCTTGTCCGACAATAATTCACCCCTCCACTTT	CASSFLSDNNSPLHF
TRBV7-2	.	.	TRBJ2-3	TGTGCCAGCAGCTTAGACCGGGTCTCCACAGATACGCAGTATTTT	CASSLDRVSTDTQYF
TRBV7-9	.	once	TRBJ2-7	TGTTCCAGCAGCTTAGAGGCAGGGGAGCAGTACTTC	CSSSLEAGEQYF
TRBV29-1	.	.	TRBJ2-1	TGCAGCGTTGCGATTGTGACTTACAATGAGCAGTTCTTC	CSVAIVTYNEQFF
TRBV6-5	TRBD1	.	TRBJ1-2	TGTGCCAGCAACACAGTGGACAGGGGCAGTGGCTACACCTTC	CASNTVDRGSGYTF
TRBV2	.	.	TRBJ1-2	TGTGCCAGCAGTGAAGCCCGACAGCCTAACTATGGCTACACCTTC	CASSEARQPNYGYTF
TRBV2	.	.	TRBJ2-3	TGTGCCAGCGGCCTCCGCGCGGGGCACACAGATACGCAGTATTTT	CASGLRAGHTDTQYF
TRBV4-2	.	.	TRBJ2-3	TGTGCCAGCAGCCAAGATATGGGCGGGATGGGGGATACGCAGTATTTT	CASSQDMGGMGDTQYF